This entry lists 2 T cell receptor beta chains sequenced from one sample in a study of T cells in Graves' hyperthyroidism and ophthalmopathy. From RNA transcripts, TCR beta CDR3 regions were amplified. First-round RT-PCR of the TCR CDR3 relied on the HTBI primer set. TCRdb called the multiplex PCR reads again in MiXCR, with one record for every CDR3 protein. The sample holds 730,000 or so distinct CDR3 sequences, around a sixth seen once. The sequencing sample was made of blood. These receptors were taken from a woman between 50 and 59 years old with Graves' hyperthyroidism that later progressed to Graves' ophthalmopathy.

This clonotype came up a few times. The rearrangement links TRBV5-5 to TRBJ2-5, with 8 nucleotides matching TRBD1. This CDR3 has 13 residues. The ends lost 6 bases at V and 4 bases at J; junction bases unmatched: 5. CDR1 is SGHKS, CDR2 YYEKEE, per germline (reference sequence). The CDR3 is CASIFDRGETQYF. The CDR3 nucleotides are TGTGCCAGCATCTTTGACAGGGGAGAGACCCAGTACTTC.

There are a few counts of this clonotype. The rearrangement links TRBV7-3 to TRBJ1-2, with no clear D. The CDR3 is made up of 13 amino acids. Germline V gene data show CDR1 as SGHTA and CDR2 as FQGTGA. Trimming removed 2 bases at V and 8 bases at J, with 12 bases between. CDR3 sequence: CASSLSDYGGYTF. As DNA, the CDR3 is TGTGCCAGCAGCTTATCGGACTACGGCGGCTACACCTTC.